Presented here are 4 T cell receptor beta chains from one specimen sequenced in a study of regulatory T cells in long-lasting Graves disease. In building TCR beta libraries, iRepertoire HTBI primers were used together with Arm-PCR of CDR3 regions. TCRdb fed the multiplex PCR reads into MiXCR, producing one record per CDR3 protein. The sample holds roughly 510,000 distinct CDR3 sequences, approximately 16% seen once. The time point here: newly diagnosed GD, antithyroid drugs for less than 3 months. Researchers made the TCR library from RNA that was extracted from PBMCs. The same sample was also studied in work on T cells in Graves' hyperthyroidism and ophthalmopathy.

The sequences come from peripheral blood mononuclear cells (PBMCs), collected at new diagnosis, from a patient treated with antithyroid drugs. All receptors derive from a man in his late teens or twenties with Graves disease.

This clonotype was counted between two and nine times. The chain uses TRBV7-9 and TRBJ2-3, with TRBD2 identical over 8 bases. The germline CDR1 and CDR2 sequences are SEHNR and FQNEAQ (reference sequence). This CDR3 has 15 amino acids. With V trimmed by 5 bases and J by 14 bases, 18 bases remained unmatched. CDR3 in DNA: TGTGCCAGCAGCGTCAACCCCTCCACTAGCGGCGACGCGTATTTT. It yields the protein CASSVNPSTSGDAYF.

This clonotype was detected only a few times. V and J are TRBV13 and TRBJ2-3; D perhaps matches TRBD1 (5 bases). Near its end, the DNA agrees better with TRBJ2-5, so the J call may be wrong. CDR3 size: 15 residues. Germline CDR1 and CDR2: PRHDT and FYEKMQ (reference sequence). DNA for the CDR3: TGTGCCAGCAGCTCACCCGACAGTTGGGGAGAGACCCAGTACTTC. Translated: CASSSPDSWGETQYF.

The chain uses TRBV20-1 and TRBJ2-3; D ambiguous. Trimming took off 3 bases at V and 2 bases at J, with 12 bases between the two ends. Germline V gene data show CDR1 as DFQATT and CDR2 as SNEGSKA (reference sequence). The CDR3 extends over 14 amino acids. The chain's CDR3 is CSASLAGHTDTQYF. DNA of the CDR3: TGCAGTGCTAGTCTGGCAGGCCACACAGATACGCAGTATTTT.

In this sample, this clonotype turned up many times. The chain recombines TRBV2 with TRBJ2-1; D remains ambiguous. The CDR3 contains 15 residues. V lost 3 bases and J 4 bases, leaving 13 bases between the germline ends. Germline V gene sequence: CDR1 SNHLY, CDR2 FYNNEI. The CDR3 nucleotides read TGTGCCAGCAGTGAGGTGGCCGTTTCATACAATGAGCAGTTCTTC. Protein: CASSEVAVSYNEQFF.